What follows is one T cell receptor beta chain and its context. Its antigen is currently unknown. CDR3 length: 15 residues. The sample originates from a study of T cells expressing NK-cell markers. Study-wide points: In several donors, dominant clonotypes made up about 28.3-60.1% of CD3+CD56-NKG2C+ cells.

TCRdb re-analyzed the 5' RACE reads; it lists each CDR3 protein once, without DNA. Here the sample table reports approximately 150,000 distinct CDR3 sequences. The clonotype was recovered from a man between 18 and 35 years old in good health. The rearrangement links TRBV12-3 or TRBV12-4 to TRBJ2-2. The sequenced sample consisted of blood T cells: a sorted CD56 or NKG2C T cell subset, CD4+ or CD8+ T cells, or bulk PBMC T cells (not recorded which). The CDR3 loop is CASSRAGVGTGELFF.